This entry is about one TCR beta chain. This clonotype was seen at least ten times. Its target antigen remains unknown. Base qualities are not at hand, and no much larger clone is one base apart. CDR1 DFQATT and CDR2 SNEGSKA were looked up in the germline V gene (reference sequence). The CDR3 has 13 amino acids, counting the end cysteine and phenylalanine. Solely the CDR3 DNA is kept, with 39 bases framed from the first base. At the junction V is shortened by 3 bases and J by 0 bases, with 6 bases in between. The library was made by PCR. The listed sequencing device is Illumina HiSeq 2500. To normalize quantification of the TCRbeta repertoire, the TCR libraries were built with molecular barcoding that relied on unique molecular identifiers. TCRdb cleaned the public reads at Q25 with fastp, built clones with MiXCR and kept in-frame beta chains. Identical CDR3 protein sequences are pooled into one entry, listed with their most common genes and DNA. This sample is represented by about 580,000 distinct CDR3 sequences; 23% of them were singletons. The ten top clones hold over 12% of the sample.

This specimen's treatment or condition label, interpreted: allogeneic hematopoietic cell transplantation with graft depleted of TCRalphabeta T cells and CD19 B cells. The transplant recipients were children given TCRalphabeta/CD19-depleted allogeneic hematopoietic cell grafts. This record belongs to a study of T-cell reconstitution after alpha-beta-depleted transplantation in children (dated by TCRdb to 2016 to 2018). Concerning the study at large: The study quantitatively tracked T-cell immune reconstitution after TCRalphabeta/CD19-depleted allogeneic hematopoietic cell transplantation in children using TCR repertoire profiling. What the study reported, not specific to this receptor: In some patients, high TCRbeta diversity at day 60 was attributed to recipient T cells and intrathymic progenitors that had survived conditioning. Over the following months the frequencies of hyperexpanded clones went down, and after one year T-cell counts and TCRbeta diversity were mostly credited to newly produced T cells. About two months after transplant, the apparently early recovery of alphabetaT-cell counts reportedly depended on just several hundred clones that had expanded rapidly and came from non-depleted graft cells.

The sequenced sample was PBMCs, mostly from graft donor cells, obtained 360 days after TCRalphabeta/CD19-depleted stem cell transplant. Recombination connected TRBV20-1 to TRBJ1-3; TRBD1 could be the D gene, as 5 bases match. The sequence came from a boy in the first two years of life who had a stem cell transplant for acute myeloid leukemia, so the T cells may come from the graft donor. The sequenced DNA: TGCAGTGCTAGCAGGGACTCTGGAAACACCATATATTTT. Translated, it reads CSASRDSGNTIYF.